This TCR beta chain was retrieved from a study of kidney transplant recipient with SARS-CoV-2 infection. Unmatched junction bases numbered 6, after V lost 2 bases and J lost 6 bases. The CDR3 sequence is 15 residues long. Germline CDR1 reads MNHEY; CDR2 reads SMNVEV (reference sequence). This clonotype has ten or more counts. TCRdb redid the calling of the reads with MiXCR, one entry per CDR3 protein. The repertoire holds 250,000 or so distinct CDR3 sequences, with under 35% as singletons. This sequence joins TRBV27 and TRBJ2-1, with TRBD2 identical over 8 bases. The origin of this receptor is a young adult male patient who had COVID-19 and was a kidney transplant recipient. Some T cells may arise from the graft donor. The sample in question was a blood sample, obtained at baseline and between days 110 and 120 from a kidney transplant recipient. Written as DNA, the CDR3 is TGTGCCAGCAGTTTAATACTAGCGGACGCCAATGAGCAGTTCTTC. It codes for CASSLILADANEQFF.